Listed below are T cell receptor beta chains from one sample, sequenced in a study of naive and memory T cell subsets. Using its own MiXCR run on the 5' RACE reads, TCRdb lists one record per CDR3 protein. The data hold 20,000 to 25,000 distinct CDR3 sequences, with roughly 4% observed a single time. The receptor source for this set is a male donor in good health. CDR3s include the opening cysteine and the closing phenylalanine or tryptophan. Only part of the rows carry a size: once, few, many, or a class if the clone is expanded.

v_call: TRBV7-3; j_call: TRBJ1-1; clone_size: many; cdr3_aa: CASSLSHTNTEAFF
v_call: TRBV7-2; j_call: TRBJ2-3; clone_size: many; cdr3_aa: CASSSQPKLDSSTQYF
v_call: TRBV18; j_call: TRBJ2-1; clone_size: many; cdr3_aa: CASSPAGLAISSYNEQFF
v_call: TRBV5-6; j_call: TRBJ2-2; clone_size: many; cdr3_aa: CASSFGGYGELFF
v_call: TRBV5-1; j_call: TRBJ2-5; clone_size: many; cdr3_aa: CASSRDLQETQYF
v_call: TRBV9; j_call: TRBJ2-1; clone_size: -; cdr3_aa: CASSASGQLNNEQFF
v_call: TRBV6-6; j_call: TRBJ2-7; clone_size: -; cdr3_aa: CASSYGTQYEQYF
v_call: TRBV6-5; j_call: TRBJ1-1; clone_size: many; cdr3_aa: CASSYPGNTEAFF
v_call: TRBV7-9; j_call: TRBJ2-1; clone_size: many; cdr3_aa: CASSLSGSYNEQFF
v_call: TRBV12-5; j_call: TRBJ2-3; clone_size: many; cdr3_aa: CASGLTASGLDTQYF
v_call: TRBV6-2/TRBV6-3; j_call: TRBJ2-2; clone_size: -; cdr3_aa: CASSSRGSNTGELFF
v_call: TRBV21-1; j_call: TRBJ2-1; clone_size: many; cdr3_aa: CASSKAQSDRGCEQFF
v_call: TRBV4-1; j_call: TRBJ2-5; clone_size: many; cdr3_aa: CASSQGGVAAQETQYF
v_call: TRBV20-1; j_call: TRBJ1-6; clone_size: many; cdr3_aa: CSACRDLSSPLHF
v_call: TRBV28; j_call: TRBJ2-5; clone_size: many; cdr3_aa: CASRTTGRWALETQYF
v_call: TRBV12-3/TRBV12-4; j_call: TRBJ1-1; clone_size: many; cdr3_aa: CASTGTGFVNTEAFF
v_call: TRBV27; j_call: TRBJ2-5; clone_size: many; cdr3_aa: CASSTNPLGGWETQYF
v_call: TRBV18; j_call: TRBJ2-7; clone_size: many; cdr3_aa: CASSPLGPGDEQYF
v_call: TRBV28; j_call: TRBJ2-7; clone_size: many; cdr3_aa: CASRESAHEQYF
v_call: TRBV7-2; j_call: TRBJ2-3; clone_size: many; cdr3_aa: CASSFSGGWSDTQYF
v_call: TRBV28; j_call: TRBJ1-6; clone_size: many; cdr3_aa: CASRESGSPLHF
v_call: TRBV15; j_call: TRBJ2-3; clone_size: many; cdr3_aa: CATSRTQRIPGQGGPDTQYF
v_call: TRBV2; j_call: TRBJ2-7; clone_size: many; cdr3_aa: CASNEWSGPYEQYF
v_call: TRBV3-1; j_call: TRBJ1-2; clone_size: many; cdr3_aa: CASSQGLQGAGGYTF
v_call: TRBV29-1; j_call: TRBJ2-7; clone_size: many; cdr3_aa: CSVGDSPYEQYF
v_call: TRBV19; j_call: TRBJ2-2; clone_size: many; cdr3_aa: CASSTIGELFF
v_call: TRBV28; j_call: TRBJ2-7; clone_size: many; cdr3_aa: CASSFSASGSYEQYF
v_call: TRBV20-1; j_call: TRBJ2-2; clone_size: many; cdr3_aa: CSASRGSIGELFF
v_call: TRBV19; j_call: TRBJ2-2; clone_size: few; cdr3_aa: CASSITDLYTGELFF
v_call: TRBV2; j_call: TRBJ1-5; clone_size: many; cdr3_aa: CASTVGQGNQPQHF
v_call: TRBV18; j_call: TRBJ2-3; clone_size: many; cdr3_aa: CASSPGPTDTQYF
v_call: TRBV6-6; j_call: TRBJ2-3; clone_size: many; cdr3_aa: CASSYGAGRGTDTQYF
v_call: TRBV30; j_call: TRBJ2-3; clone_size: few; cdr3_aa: CAWREKAGAGGGAKDTQYF
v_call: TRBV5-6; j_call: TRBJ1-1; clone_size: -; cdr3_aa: CASIRLNTEAFF
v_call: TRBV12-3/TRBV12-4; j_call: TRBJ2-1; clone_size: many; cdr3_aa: CASSLRTGIRNEQFF
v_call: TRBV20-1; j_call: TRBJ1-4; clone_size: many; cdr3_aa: CSARTTADYEKLFF
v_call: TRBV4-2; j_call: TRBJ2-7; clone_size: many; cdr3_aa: CASSQDLAGVYEQYF
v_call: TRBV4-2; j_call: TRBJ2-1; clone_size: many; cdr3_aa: CASSQAKGGERDNEQFF
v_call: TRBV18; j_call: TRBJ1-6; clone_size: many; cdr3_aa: CASSTGGRSSYNSPLHF
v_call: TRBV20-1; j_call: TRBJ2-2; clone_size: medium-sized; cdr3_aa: CSAREGSGTGELFF
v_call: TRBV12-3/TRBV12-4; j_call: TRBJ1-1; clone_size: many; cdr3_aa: CASTLWRGHSQNTEAFF
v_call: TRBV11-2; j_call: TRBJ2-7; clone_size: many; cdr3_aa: CASSRTGSTYEQYF
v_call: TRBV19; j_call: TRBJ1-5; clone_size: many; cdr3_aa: CASSIRSSNQPQHF
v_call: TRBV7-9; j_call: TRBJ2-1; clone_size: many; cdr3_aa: CASSSTSLQFF
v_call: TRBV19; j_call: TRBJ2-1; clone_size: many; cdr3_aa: CASQDYSSYNEQFF
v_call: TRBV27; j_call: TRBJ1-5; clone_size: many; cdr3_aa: CASSYTGNQPQHF
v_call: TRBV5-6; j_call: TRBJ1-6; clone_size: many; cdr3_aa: CASSLERYNSPLHF
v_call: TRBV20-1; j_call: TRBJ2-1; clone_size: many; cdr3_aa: CSAPAGDSYNEQFF
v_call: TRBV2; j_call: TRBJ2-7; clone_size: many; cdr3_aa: CASRFGMTDSYEQYF
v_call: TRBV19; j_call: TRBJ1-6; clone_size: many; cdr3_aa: CASVRGQGSYNSPLHF
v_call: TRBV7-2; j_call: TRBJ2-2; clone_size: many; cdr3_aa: CASRLSGGANTGELFF
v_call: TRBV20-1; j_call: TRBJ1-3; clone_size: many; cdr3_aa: CSAPGGFGNTIYF
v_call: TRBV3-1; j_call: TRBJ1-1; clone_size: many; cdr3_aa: CASSPGNTEAFF